In its sample, the clone carrying this T cell receptor (beta chain) was seen a few times. The antigen remains unidentified. Relying on iRepertoire HTBI primers and Arm-PCR of CDR3 regions, the team built TCR beta libraries. TCRdb fed the multiplex PCR reads into MiXCR, producing one record per CDR3 protein. The sample yields about 610,000 distinct CDR3 sequences, about 15% seen once. This CDR3 has 11 residues. Germline V CDR1 and CDR2: DFQATT, SNEGSKA (reference sequence). Trimming shortened V by 6 bases and J by 2 bases, and 8 bases separated the two germline ends. The data were obtained in a study of regulatory T cells in long-lasting Graves disease. Overall study findings and caveats: Persistent disease was associated with favored TRBV28 usage and with favored use of TRBJ1-2 and TRBJ2-5.

Time point reported: newly diagnosed GD, antithyroid drugs for less than 3 months. Following extraction of RNA from PBMCs, that RNA was used to make the TCR library. Another study also made use of these data, one on T cells in Graves' hyperthyroidism and ophthalmopathy.

The sample here was peripheral blood mononuclear cells (PBMCs), taken at new diagnosis, from a patient treated with antithyroid drugs. This TCR derives from a man between 18 and 29 years old with Graves disease. The rearrangement links TRBV20-1 to TRBJ2-7; D gene uncertain. CDR3 in DNA: TGCAGTGCGGTGGCAGCCTACGAGCAGTACTTC. It is translated as CSAVAAYEQYF.